This T cell receptor beta chain stems from a study of identical twins. Through template switching, a universal primer site was introduced, and the cDNA contained unique molecular identifiers. TCRdb redid the calling of the 5' RACE reads with MiXCR, one entry per CDR3 protein. The table records more than 1.5 million distinct CDR3 sequences, about 32% of them present only once. Trimming left V 4 bases short and J 11 bases short, with 17 bases between. This CDR3 has 13 amino acids. Germline CDR1 MNHEY, CDR2 SMNVEV (reference sequence). Findings and limits, study-wide: Sequences that were out-of-frame, alpha and twin-shared displayed an excess of low generation probability.

Of note for this clonotype: Its antigen is not identified.

Sample: cord blood. The clonotype originates from a newborn girl in good health. The chain links TRBV27 to TRBJ2-5; D is ambiguous. This CDR3 is CASSWGPENEQYF. Written as DNA, the CDR3 is TGTGCCAGCAGTTGGGGTCCGGAAAATGAGCAGTACTTC.